This note documents a single T cell receptor beta chain sequence. Its target is unknown. This entry is derived from a study of blood T cells in healthy people across ages. Study-wide findings and caveats: Across samples, TCR beta diversity tracked strongly with naive T cell percentage. Per-million-T-cell TCR beta diversity fell roughly linearly with age.

Trimming stripped 4 bases from V and 2 bases from J, with 14 bases between. CDR1 and CDR2 (germline): SGHRS, YFSETQ. This CDR3 comprises 15 residues. Healthy Caucasians from Russia aged roughly 6 to 90 served as donors. The second PCR ran about 6 to 12 cycles with a sample-barcoded 5' primer and J-beta primers. A template-switch adaptor with 12 random nucleotides tagged each cDNA molecule. From the 5' RACE reads, TCRdb called clonotypes with MiXCR, one entry per CDR3 protein. The table has about 280,000 distinct CDR3 sequences, roughly 26% seen once. The sample consisted of blood. The chain has TRBV5-1 and TRBJ2-3; tentative D call: TRBD1 (6 bases). This receptor was taken from a woman in her 70s in good health. The CDR3 region has the DNA TGCGCCAGCAGCCCAAGGACAGTAGACACAGATACGCAGTATTTT. Translating it yields CASSPRTVDTDTQYF. The full variable domain, rest sourced from reference TRBV5-1 and TRBJ2-3, is KAGVTQTPRYLIKTRGQQVTLSCSPISGHRSVSWYQQTPGQGLQFLFEYFSETQRNKGNFPGRFSGRQFSNSRSEMNVSTLELGDSALYLCASSPRTVDTDTQYFGPGTRLTVL.